The T cell receptor (beta chain) under discussion was sequenced for a study of CD8 T cells in ankylosing spondylitis. Study findings and constraints: Some motif variants had been reported before (in reactive arthritis synovial fluid and blood). A TCR beta motif of fewer than ten highly homologous variants appeared characteristic of ankylosing spondylitis blood. The study looked at matched synovial fluid samples from ankylosing spondylitis patients. Disease-linked clones were reported to be significantly enriched there.

As concerns this clonotype: The antigen remains undetermined.

The CDR3 contains 15 residues. The V segment lost 1 base and the J segment 7 bases; nucleotides outside the gene matches: 4. Germline CDR1 reads SGHNT; CDR2 reads YENEEA. TCRdb processed the 5' RACE reads anew with MiXCR; each CDR3 protein has one entry. The data show roughly 370,000 distinct CDR3 sequences, with around 20% seen just once and around 17% held by the top ten. The V call is TRBV11-3, the J call TRBJ2-1, with 10 bases fitting TRBD2. The sequencing input was blood, either unsorted or a sorted T cell fraction (not recorded which). The TCR was taken from a male donor with ankylosing spondylitis. The CDR3 nucleotides are TGTGCCAGCAGCTTAGTGGGGACTAGCGCTAATGAGCAGTTCTTC. Translated, it gives CASSLVGTSANEQFF. Supplemented by reference TRBV11-3 and TRBJ2-1, the full variable domain reads EAGVVQSPRYKIIEKKQPVAFWCNPISGHNTLYWYLQNLGQGPELLIRYENEEAVDDSQLPKDRFSAERLKGVDSTLKIQPAELGDSAVYLCASSLVGTSANEQFFGPGTRLTVL.